This TCR beta chain originates from a study of T cells in Graves' hyperthyroidism and ophthalmopathy (dated by TCRdb to between 2018 and 2021). Turning to the overall study: Peripheral blood samples were taken at the time of initial diagnosis, prior to any treatment. To identify distinguishing TCR V-J signatures, a discovery cohort of some 99 patients was used, comprising some 45 with Graves' ophthalmopathy and 57 with stable Graves' hyperthyroidism. Prospective prediction of ophthalmopathy was tested in an independent validation cohort of some 20 hyperthyroidism patients and 17 patients who later progressed to ophthalmopathy. The roughly 91 discovery patients were randomly divided into training and test sets at a 7:3 ratio. In addition, the study compared T-cell repertoires in thyroid tissue and in blood from six Graves' hyperthyroidism patients. After blood sampling, hyperthyroidism patients were treated with methimazole at a starting dose of 30 mg daily, and ophthalmopathy patients were treated with high-dose intravenous methylprednisolone. TCR Vbeta CDR3 sequencing of 120 to 150 peripheral blood samples (approximately 44 ophthalmopathy, under 80 hyperthyroidism and roughly 17 progressor patients) is reported in the paper. The full study reports these points: Sample size was not statistically predetermined, and investigators were not blinded to group allocation. Most expanded thyroid clonotypes (frequency above 0.001) were also detected in blood, a finding suggesting that blood repertoires may reflect thyroid immune responses. Ophthalmopathy was separated from stable hyperthyroidism by a 13 V-J signature model, with roughly 88% sensitivity and roughly 84% specificity obtained in cross-validation and 80%/75% obtained in testing. In validation, the model predicted progression to ophthalmopathy a median of around six months before onset, with about 67% sensitivity and almost 75% specificity.

Graves' hyperthyroidism was defined as stable when no progression to ophthalmopathy occurred over 18 months of follow-up. Hyperthyroidism patients were newly diagnosed, with disease duration under 2 months, and aged 18 to 65 years. Exclusion was applied to patients with uncontrolled infections, other autoimmune diseases, pregnancy or lactation. Diagnoses were established on the basis of clinical symptoms, serum thyroxine and TRAb, thyroid ultrasound, and orbital computed tomography. Ficoll-Paque density gradient centrifugation was used to isolate PBMCs from 9.5 to 10 ml of fresh peripheral blood. Total RNA was extracted using Trizol reagent, and RNA quality was assessed on an Agilent 2100 Bioanalyzer. This clonotype has more than one count but fewer than ten. Its antigen is not yet known. Nothing much larger sits one base from this clone, and base qualities are not available. For CDR1 and CDR2, the germline V gene lists MNHEY and SVGAGI. The CDR3 has 15 amino acids, counting the end cysteine and phenylalanine. The CDR3 DNA has 45 bases and is translated from base 1. The V end loses 0 bases and the J end loses 4 bases, and a stretch of 12 bases separates them.

Amplification of TCR beta CDR3 regions was carried out from RNA transcripts. A first-round RT-PCR of the TCR CDR3 used the HTBI primer set with the Qiagen OneStep RT-PCR kit. Libraries were constructed in a second round of multiplex PCR, after which size selection and purification were carried out. Sequencing of the libraries was done on an Illumina HiSeq2000 using paired-end 100 bp reads. Under the source paper's analysis protocol: Raw data were processed with SOAPnuke, discarding reads with adapters, uncalled bases, mean Phred below 15, or no exact constant-primer or identifier match. High-quality paired reads were merged using COPE v1.2.5, and each unique nucleotide sequence was defined as a clonotype. MiTCR v1.1 was used to align the clonotypes against IMGT TRBV, TRBD and TRBJ reference segments. The analysis included only V-J combinations with a frequency above 0.0001, which together covered 99% to 99.2% of the repertoires. A TCS score was defined as the ratio between F50 (clonal expansion) and ExV (chaos), using BLOSUM62-based TCRdist between CDR3 peptides within each V-J. Welch's t-statistics and random forest reduced 450 to 600 V-J features to about 13, which were used in a naive Bayes classifier (R e1071). The Morisita-Horn index was used to measure how similar the thyroid and blood repertoires were. TCRdb handled the public reads itself, with Q25 trimming in fastp and clone calling in MiXCR, and kept productive beta chains. Rows with one shared CDR3 protein collapse into an entry with the most common genes and DNA. The V and J calls come from TCRdb's annotation, not from the publication. This sample is represented by around 800,000 distinct CDR3 sequences; 35% to 45% of them were singletons. Clones ranked in the top ten supply 8.9% of the sample.

This chain is built from TRBV6-5 and TRBJ2-5, and possibly TRBD2, on 6 matching bases. The TCR was taken from a young man with Graves' hyperthyroidism. The sequencing input was blood. The sequenced DNA: TGTGCCAGCAGTTACTCGGGGGGAGAGGGAGAGACCCAGTACTTC. This gives the protein CASSYSGGEGETQYF.